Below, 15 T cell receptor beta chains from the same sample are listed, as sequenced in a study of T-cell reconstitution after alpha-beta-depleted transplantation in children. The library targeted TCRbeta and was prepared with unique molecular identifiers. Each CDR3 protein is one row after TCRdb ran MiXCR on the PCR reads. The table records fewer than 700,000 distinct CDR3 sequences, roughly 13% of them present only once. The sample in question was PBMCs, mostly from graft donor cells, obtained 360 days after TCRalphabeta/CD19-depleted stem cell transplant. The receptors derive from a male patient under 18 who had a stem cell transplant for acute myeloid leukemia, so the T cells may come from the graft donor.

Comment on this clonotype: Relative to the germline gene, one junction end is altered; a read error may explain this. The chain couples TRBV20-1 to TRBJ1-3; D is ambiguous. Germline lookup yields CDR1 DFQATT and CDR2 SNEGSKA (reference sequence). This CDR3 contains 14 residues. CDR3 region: CSSREWGSGNTIYF. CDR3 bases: TGCAGTTCTAGAGAATGGGGCTCTGGAAACACCATATATTTT.

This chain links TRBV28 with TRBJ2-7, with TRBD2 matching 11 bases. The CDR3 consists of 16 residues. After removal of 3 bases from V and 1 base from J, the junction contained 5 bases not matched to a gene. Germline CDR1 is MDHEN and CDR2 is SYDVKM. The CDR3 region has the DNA TGTGCCAGCAGTTTCCCCCTAGCGGGAGGTTCCTACGAGCAGTACTTC. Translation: CASSFPLAGGSYEQYF. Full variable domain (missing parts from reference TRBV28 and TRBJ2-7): DVKVTQSSRYLVKRTGEKVFLECVQDMDHENMFWYRQDPGLGLRLIYFSYDVKMKEKGDIPEGYSVSREKKERFSLILESASTNQTSMYLCASSFPLAGGSYEQYFGPGTRLTVT.

The CDR3, as DNA: TGTGCCAGCACCCCCATGGGGCAGGGTAGCTCAGATACGCAGTATTTT. Protein: CASTPMGQGSSDTQYF. This sequence joins TRBV12-3 or TRBV12-4 and TRBJ2-3; TRBD1 is a possible D gene (5 bases). The V end was cut by 7 bases, the J end by 4 bases, with 21 bases between. The CDR3 spans 16 residues.

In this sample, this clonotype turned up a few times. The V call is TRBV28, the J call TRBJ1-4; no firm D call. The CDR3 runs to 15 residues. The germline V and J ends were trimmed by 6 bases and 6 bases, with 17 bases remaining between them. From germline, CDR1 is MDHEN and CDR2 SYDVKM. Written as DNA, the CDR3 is TGTGCCAGCAGCTCCCTCGTCGACGACTATGAAAAACTGTTTTTT. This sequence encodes CASSSLVDDYEKLFF.

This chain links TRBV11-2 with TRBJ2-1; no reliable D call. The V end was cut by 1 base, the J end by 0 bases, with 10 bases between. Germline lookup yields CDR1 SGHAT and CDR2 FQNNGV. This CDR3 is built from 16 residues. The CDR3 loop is CASSLGVGSSYNEQFF. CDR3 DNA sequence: TGTGCCAGCAGCTTAGGCGTAGGCAGCTCCTACAATGAGCAGTTCTTC.

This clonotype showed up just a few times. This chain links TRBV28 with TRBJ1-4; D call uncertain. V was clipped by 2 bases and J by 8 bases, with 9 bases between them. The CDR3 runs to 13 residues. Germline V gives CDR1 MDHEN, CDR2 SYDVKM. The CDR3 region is CASSLGNKEKLFF. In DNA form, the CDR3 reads TGTGCCAGCAGTTTAGGTAACAAGGAAAAACTGTTTTTT.

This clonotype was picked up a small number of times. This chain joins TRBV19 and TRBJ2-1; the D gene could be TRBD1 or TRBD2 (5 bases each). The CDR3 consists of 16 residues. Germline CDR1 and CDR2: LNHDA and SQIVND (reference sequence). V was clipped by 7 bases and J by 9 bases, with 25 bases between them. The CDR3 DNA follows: TGTGCCAGTATAGGGCCGGGGACCGAGGATTGGGGTGAGCAGTTCTTC. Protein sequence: CASIGPGTEDWGEQFF.

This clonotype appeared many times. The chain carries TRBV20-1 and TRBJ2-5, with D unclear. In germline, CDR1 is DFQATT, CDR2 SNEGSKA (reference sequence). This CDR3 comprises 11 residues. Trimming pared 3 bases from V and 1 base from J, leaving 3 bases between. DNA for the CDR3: TGCAGTGCTAGTTTCCAAGAGACCCAGTACTTC. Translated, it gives CSASFQETQYF.

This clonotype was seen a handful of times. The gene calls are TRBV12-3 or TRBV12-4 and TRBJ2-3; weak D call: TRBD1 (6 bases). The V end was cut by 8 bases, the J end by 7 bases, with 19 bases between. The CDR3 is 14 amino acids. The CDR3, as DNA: TGTGCCAGCTTTCAGGGGATCTCGCCTTATACGCAGTATTTT. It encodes CASFQGISPYTQYF.

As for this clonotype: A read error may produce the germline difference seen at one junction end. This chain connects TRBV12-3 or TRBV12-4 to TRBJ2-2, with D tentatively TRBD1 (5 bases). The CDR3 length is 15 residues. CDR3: CVSSLFGAGSGELFF. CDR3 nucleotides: TGTGTCAGCAGTTTATTTGGGGCCGGGTCGGGGGAGCTGTTTTTT.

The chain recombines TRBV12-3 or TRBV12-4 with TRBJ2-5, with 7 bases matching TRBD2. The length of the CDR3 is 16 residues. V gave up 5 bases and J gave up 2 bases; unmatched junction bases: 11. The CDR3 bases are TGTGCCAGCAGTCCCGACTATGGGAGGGAACAAGAGACCCAGTACTTC. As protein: CASSPDYGREQETQYF.

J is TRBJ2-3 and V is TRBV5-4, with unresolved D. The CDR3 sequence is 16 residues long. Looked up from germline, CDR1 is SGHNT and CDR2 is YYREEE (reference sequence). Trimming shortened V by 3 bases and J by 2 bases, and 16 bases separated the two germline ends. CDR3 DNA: TGTGCCAGCAGCTCCTGGCGCGGACCGAACACAGATACGCAGTATTTT. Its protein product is CASSSWRGPNTDTQYF.

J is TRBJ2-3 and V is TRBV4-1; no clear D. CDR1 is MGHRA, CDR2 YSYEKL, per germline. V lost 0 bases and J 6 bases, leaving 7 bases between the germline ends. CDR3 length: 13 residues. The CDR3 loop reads CASSQESYDTQYF. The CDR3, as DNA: TGCGCCAGCAGCCAAGAATCGTATGATACGCAGTATTTT.

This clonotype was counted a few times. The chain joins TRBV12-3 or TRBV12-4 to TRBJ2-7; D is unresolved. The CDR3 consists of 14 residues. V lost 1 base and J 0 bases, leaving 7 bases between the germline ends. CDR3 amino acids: CASSLGVYSYEQYF. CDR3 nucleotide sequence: TGTGCCAGCAGTTTAGGGGTTTACTCCTACGAGCAGTACTTC.

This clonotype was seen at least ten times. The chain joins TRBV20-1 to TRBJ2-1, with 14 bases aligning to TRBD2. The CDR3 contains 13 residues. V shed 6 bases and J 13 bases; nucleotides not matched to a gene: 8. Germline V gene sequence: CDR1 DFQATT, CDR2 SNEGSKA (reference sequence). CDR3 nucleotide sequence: TGCAGTGCCCGGACTAGCGGGAGGTGGGAACAGTTCTTC. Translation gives CSARTSGRWEQFF.